This TCR beta chain is drawn from a study of post-analysis software for immune sequencing data. Study-wide findings and caveats: Patients showed TRBV5-6, TRBV5-1 and TRBV20-1 among a few TRBV segments more frequent than in controls.

Sequencing libraries made from TCR beta cDNA carried unique molecular identifiers. Via MiXCR, TCRdb re-called the PCR reads, giving one row per CDR3 protein. The sample records around 190,000 distinct CDR3 sequences, 29% being singletons. This clonotype was detected many times. Antigen unknown. Germline CDR1 SEHNR, CDR2 FQNEAQ (reference sequence). The CDR3 consists of 17 residues. Losses at the gene ends were 6 bases for V and 0 bases for J; bases not matched to a gene: 7. This rearrangement joins TRBV7-9 to TRBJ2-1, with 11 bases lining up with TRBD2. The sample was blood. The receptor's source is a girl under 18 with multiple sclerosis. This CDR3 reads CASRGTSGSRSYNEQFF. CDR3 DNA: TGTGCCAGCAGGGGGACTAGCGGAAGCCGCTCCTACAATGAGCAGTTCTTC.